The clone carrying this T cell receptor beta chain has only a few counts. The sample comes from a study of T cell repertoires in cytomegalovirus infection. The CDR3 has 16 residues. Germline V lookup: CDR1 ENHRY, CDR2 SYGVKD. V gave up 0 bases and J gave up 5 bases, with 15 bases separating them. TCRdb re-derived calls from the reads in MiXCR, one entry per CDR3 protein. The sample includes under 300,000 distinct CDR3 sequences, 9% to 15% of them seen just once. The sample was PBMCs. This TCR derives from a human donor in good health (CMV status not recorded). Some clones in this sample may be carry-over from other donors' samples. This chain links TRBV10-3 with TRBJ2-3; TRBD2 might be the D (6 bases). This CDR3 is CAISESGPGGRDTQYF. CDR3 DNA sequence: TGTGCCATCAGTGAGTCAGGACCTGGGGGGAGAGATACGCAGTATTTT.